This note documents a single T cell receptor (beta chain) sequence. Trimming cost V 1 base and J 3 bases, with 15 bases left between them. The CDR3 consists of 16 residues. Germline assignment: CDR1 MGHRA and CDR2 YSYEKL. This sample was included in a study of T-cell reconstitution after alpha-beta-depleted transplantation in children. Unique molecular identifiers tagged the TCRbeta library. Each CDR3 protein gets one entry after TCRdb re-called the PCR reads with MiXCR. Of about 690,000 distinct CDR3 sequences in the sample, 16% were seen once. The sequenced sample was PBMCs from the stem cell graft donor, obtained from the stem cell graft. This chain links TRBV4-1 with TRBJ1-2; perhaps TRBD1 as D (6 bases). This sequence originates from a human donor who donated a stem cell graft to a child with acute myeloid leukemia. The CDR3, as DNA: TGCGCCAGCAGCCAAGGGGCGGGGGCGCACTACTATGGCTACACCTTC. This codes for CASSQGAGAHYYGYTF.